This paragraph reports one TCR beta chain. The sample originates from a study of blood T cell repertoires in COVID-19. Study in general: Whether acute or convalescent, the COVID-19 samples came from the United States, Italy and Spain. T cells, B-cell-depleted T cells, or PBMCs provided the cDNA or gDNA that served as material.

Method: immunoSEQ multiplex PCR; TCRdb's copy keeps in-frame clones and lacks some. The sample contains about 98,000 clones, 70% to 85% of which appear only once. V lost 4 bases and J lost 7; bases outside the gene matches: 10. The CDR3 runs 14 residues. Germline CDR1 reads SGHNT; CDR2 reads YYREEE (reference sequence). The chain is built from TRBV5-4 and TRBJ1-1; TRBD1 matches 7 bases. The source is a man aged 65-85 years with active or convalescent COVID-19. Input material: peripheral blood. Here the CDR3 DNA reads TGTGCCAGCAGCCCCCGACAGGGAGGTGTTGAAGCTTTCTTT. This translates into CASSPRQGGVEAFF.